This T cell receptor beta chain comes out of a study of shared clonotypes between healthy human individuals. The DNA input per sorted-subset replicate PCR was about 220 ng, corresponding to 32,000 or so T cell genomes. As handled by the study authors: Filtering of immunoSEQ junctional sequences could not match full-length read filtering. The repertoire was sequenced with immunoSEQ multiplex PCR; TCRdb's copy has only in-frame clones and lacks some. That table supplies the V and J calls and clone size; D and trimming were determined from the DNA. The table records about 710,000 clones, around 77% of them present only once. From germline, CDR1 is SNHLY and CDR2 FYNNEI. V was trimmed by 5 bases and J by 6 bases, leaving 14 bases between them. The CDR3 runs to 13 residues. Findings and limits, study-wide: Lower generation probabilities were found for non-shared clonotypes than for those shared by all four donors.

This clone came up once. Its antigen remains unidentified. Sequenced input: memory CD4+ T cells sorted from blood. Regarding subset: CD45RA-negative fraction. The chain carries TRBV2 and TRBJ2-7; TRBD1 might be the D (5 bases). The TCR comes from a woman under 40 in good health. CDR3 residues: CASSTEQASEQYF. As DNA, the CDR3 is TGTGCCAGCAGTACGGAACAGGCAAGCGAGCAGTACTTC.